This T cell receptor (beta chain) appears in the sequencing data of a study of PD-1 blockade in classical Hodgkin lymphoma. Regarding the study as a whole: Excluded were patients who started nivolumab under 1 year after ASCT, a group that had lower diversity. The study found that TCR diversity rose significantly by C4D1 in CD4+ but not CD8+ cells.

Clones were sequenced by immunoSEQ multiplex PCR, and TCRdb holds only the in-frame ones, with some missing. This table holds around 99,000 clones, roughly 76% found once. With respect to this clone: Its antigen is unidentified.

Each patient relapsed following autologous stem cell transplantation, and prior brentuximab vedotin exposure differed. The source of this sequence is a human donor with classical Hodgkin lymphoma. The material sequenced was peripheral blood mononuclear cells (PBMCs), taken before the second cycle of nivolumab.

The DNA of the CDR3 is TGCGCCAGCAGCTTGGCCACAGCCTCCTACAATGAGCAGTTCTTC. Residues: CASSLATASYNEQFF. The rearrangement uses TRBV5-1 and TRBJ2-1; D is undetermined. Trimming left V 0 bases short and J 0 bases short, with 7 bases between. Germline V gene sequence: CDR1 SGHRS, CDR2 YFSETQ. There are 15 residues in the CDR3.